This is a list of T cell receptor beta chains from one sample in a study of response to subunit inactivated influenza vaccine. In TCRdb, the RT-PCR reads were re-called with MiXCR into one record per CDR3 protein. Altogether almost 600,000 distinct CDR3 sequences are present, 14% being singletons, with the ten largest covering around 10%. Here the sequenced sample was PBMCs from blood, taken roughly 13 days after vaccination. These receptors all come from a man aged 50 or older who received an inactivated influenza vaccine. Both conserved end residues are part of each CDR3. The order of the fields is D gene, clone size, J gene, V gene, CDR3 DNA, CDR3 protein. D genes are given only for firm matches. Clone size appears in some rows only: once, few, many, or a class for an expanded clone.

TRBD2,.,TRBJ2-5,TRBV20-1,TGCAGTGCGGAAGGAGGTTGGACGGGAGGGACCCAGTACTTC,CSAEGGWTGGTQYF
.,.,TRBJ2-5,TRBV6-1,TGTGCCAGCAGCGAAGGGGGGACGGAGACCCAGTACTTC,CASSEGGTETQYF
.,few,TRBJ2-4,TRBV11-2,TGTGCCAGCAGCCCCCTCGTTCGTAGACAGCTAGCCAAAAACATTCAGTACTTC,CASSPLVRRQLAKNIQYF
.,few,TRBJ2-7,TRBV9,TGTGCCAGCAGCCCTCATCCGGGACTCTACTACGAGCAGTACTTC,CASSPHPGLYYEQYF
TRBD1,many,TRBJ2-5,TRBV12-3/TRBV12-4,TGTGCCAGCAGTCCAGGGGGTAGGGAGACCCAGTACTTC,CASSPGGRETQYF
TRBD1,few,TRBJ1-1,TRBV11-1,TGTGCCAGCAGCTGGCGCGGTGGGGACAGGGGGCGAGGGACTGAAGCTTTCTTT,CASSWRGGDRGRGTEAFF
TRBD2,.,TRBJ2-1,TRBV27,TGTGCCAGCAGTCCCGGACTAGCGGGACCACACTACAATGAGCAGTTCTTC,CASSPGLAGPHYNEQFF
TRBD2,few,TRBJ2-1,TRBV2,TGTGCCAGCAGTGGGGCTAGCGGGAGGGCTGGCAATGAGCAGTTCTTC,CASSGASGRAGNEQFF
.,.,TRBJ2-3,TRBV11-2,TGTGCCAGCAGCTTCTTTAGTCTCACAGATACGCAGTATTTT,CASSFFSLTDTQYF
.,few,TRBJ2-1,TRBV30,TGTGCCTGGGGAGCGGTCCCCCGGAGGGATGAGCAGTTCTTC,CAWGAVPRRDEQFF
.,few,TRBJ2-3,TRBV24-1,TGTGCCACCAGACAAATTTTGCACAGTTCCCCAGATACGCAGTATTTT,CATRQILHSSPDTQYF
TRBD2,.,TRBJ2-3,TRBV5-1,TGCGCCAGCAGCCTACGGACTAGCGGGGGGGCAGCAGATACGCAGTATTTT,CASSLRTSGGAADTQYF
.,.,TRBJ1-1,TRBV12-3/TRBV12-4,TGTGCCAGCAGCCCCGGGCCAGTGGGCACTGAAGCTTTCTTT,CASSPGPVGTEAFF
.,.,TRBJ2-1,TRBV6-5,TGTGCCAGCAGTTACAGACGGGGGGCCATCGATAATGAGCAGTTCTTC,CASSYRRGAIDNEQFF
TRBD2,.,TRBJ2-3,TRBV7-2,TGTGCCAGCAGCTTGGGACTAGCGGGGCACCAAGATACGCAGTATTTT,CASSLGLAGHQDTQYF